These 2 T cell receptor beta chains share one sample of origin, sequenced in a study of CD8 T cells in ankylosing spondylitis. Using its own MiXCR run on the 5' RACE reads, TCRdb lists one record per CDR3 protein. The data hold a few hundred thousand distinct CDR3 sequences, with about 18% observed a single time. The sequenced material came from blood, either unsorted or a sorted T cell fraction (not recorded which). The origin of the receptors is a male donor with ankylosing spondylitis or in good health (not recorded which).

The V call is TRBV7-8, the J call TRBJ2-2; D unresolved. The V gene's germline CDR1 is SGHVS and CDR2 FQNEAQ. Trimming removed 2 bases at V and 7 bases at J, with 5 bases between. This CDR3 is 12 amino acids long. This chain's CDR3 is CASSLPGGELFF. CDR3 coding DNA: TGTGCCAGCAGCTTACCGGGCGGGGAGCTGTTTTTT.

This clonotype appeared a few times. V is TRBV7-8 and J is TRBJ2-7; a possible D gene is TRBD1 (5 bases). The CDR3 covers 14 residues. CDR1 and CDR2 (germline): SGHVS, FQNEAQ. Trimming shortened V by 5 bases and J by 2 bases, and 13 bases separated the two germline ends. The CDR3 DNA reads as TGTGCCAGCAGCCCTGAGCTGGGGCCCTACGAGCAGTACTTC. It is translated as CASSPELGPYEQYF.